A single sample gave rise to the 18 T cell receptor beta chains below, sequenced in a study of cytomegalovirus exposure and HLA in healthy donors. Vbeta (60) and Jbeta (13) primers were used in the PCR. Using immunoSEQ multiplex PCR, the repertoire was profiled, and TCRdb retains in-frame clones only, with some absent. Of 45,000 to 60,000 clones detected, around 66% appear once; the ten largest clones hold 3%. Sequences were obtained from PBMCs. The receptors here all came from a man between 18 and 35 years old in good health and CMV-seronegative.

This clone showed up just a few times. The rearrangement uses TRBV30 and TRBJ2-6, with a weak D call TRBD2 (7 bases). V was clipped by 3 bases and J by 1 base, with 16 bases between them. The CDR3 contains 17 residues. CDR1 is GTSNPN and CDR2 is SVGIG in the germline V gene (reference sequence). As DNA, the CDR3 is TGTGCCTGGAGGGGGGGCCCGGGGGGATCTGGGGCCAACGTCCTGACTTTC. Translating it yields CAWRGGPGGSGANVLTF. The variable domain in full, with the rest retrieved from reference TRBV30 and TRBJ2-6, is SQTIHQWPATLVQPVGSPLSLECTVEGTSNPNLYWYRQAAGRGLQLLFYSVGIGQISSEVPQNLSASRPQDRQFILSSKKLLLSDSGFYLCAWRGGPGGSGANVLTFGAGSRLTVL.

The CDR3 DNA is TGTGCCAGCAGTTGGGGACAGACCATCTACGAGCAGTACTTC. Residues: CASSWGQTIYEQYF. This chain connects TRBV6-5 to TRBJ2-7, with TRBD1 matching over 7 bases. V dropped 4 bases and J dropped 3; count of bases not matched to a gene: 6. The V gene's germline CDR1 is MNHEY and CDR2 SVGAGI. This CDR3 contains 14 residues.

V is TRBV6-5 and J is TRBJ2-1, with 10 positions matching TRBD2. CDR3 length equals 16 residues. V lost 4 bases, J lost 4 bases, and 7 bases stayed unmatched. Germline-derived CDR1 and CDR2 are MNHEY and SVGAGI. The CDR3 loop is CASSSKREGPYNEQFF. The CDR3 DNA follows: TGTGCCAGCAGTTCCAAGCGGGAGGGTCCGTACAATGAGCAGTTCTTC.

V and J are TRBV7-2 and TRBJ1-4; tentative D call: TRBD1 (5 bases). Trimming removed 1 base from V and 7 bases from J, with 7 bases in between. Germline V gene sequence: CDR1 SGHTA, CDR2 FQGNSA. The CDR3 extends over 13 amino acids. CDR3 region: CASSLVGGEKLFF. CDR3 nucleotide sequence: TGTGCCAGCAGCTTAGTGGGGGGTGAAAAACTGTTTTTT.

This sequence joins TRBV29-1 and TRBJ2-1; 16 positions match TRBD2. Germline V gene sequence: CDR1 SQVTM, CDR2 ANQGSEA. Trimming at V came to 0 bases and at J to 4 bases, leaving 18 bases not matched to a gene. The CDR3 extends over 22 amino acids. CDR3 in amino acids: CSVEELGLAGGPWSPSYNEQFF. CDR3 nucleotides: TGCAGCGTTGAAGAACTGGGACTAGCGGGAGGGCCCTGGTCACCCTCATACAATGAGCAGTTCTTC.

This clone has just a few counts. This CDR3 is CASSPRSYNEQFF. CDR3 nucleotide sequence: TGTGCCAGCAGTCCTAGATCCTACAATGAGCAGTTCTTC. The chain joins TRBV27 to TRBJ2-1; D is undetermined. Trimming removed 5 bases at V and 1 base at J, with 6 bases between. This CDR3 spans 13 amino acids. Germline lookup yields CDR1 MNHEY and CDR2 SMNVEV (reference sequence).

The gene calls are TRBV6-5 and TRBJ2-1, with 12 nucleotides matching TRBD2. The V and J ends lost 0 bases and 9 bases, in that order; junction bases with no gene match: 3. This CDR3 contains 15 residues. The V gene's germline CDR1 is MNHEY and CDR2 SVGAGI. The DNA for the CDR3 is TGTGCCAGCAGTTACTCGACTAGCGGGAGTACTGAGCAGTTCTTC. Residues: CASSYSTSGSTEQFF.

The chain employs TRBV4-2 and TRBJ2-6, with a weak D call TRBD2 (5 bases). The CDR3 extends over 16 amino acids. Trimming stripped 0 bases from V and 4 bases from J, with 10 bases between. Germline V gene sequence: CDR1 LGHNA, CDR2 YNFKEQ. The chain's CDR3 is CASSQEGGAGANVLTF. DNA for the CDR3: TGTGCCAGCAGCCAAGAAGGAGGTGCGGGGGCCAACGTCCTGACTTTC.

V and J are TRBV19 and TRBJ1-4; TRBD1 matches at 9 bases. The germline V gene has CDR1 LNHDA and CDR2 SQIVND (reference sequence). Trimming cost V 7 bases and J 6 bases; bases outside gene matches: 6. This CDR3 contains 14 residues. CDR3 region: CASKEGQGYEKLFF. CDR3 nucleotides: TGTGCCAGTAAAGAGGGACAGGGATATGAAAAACTGTTTTTT. The variable domain in full, with the rest retrieved from reference TRBV19 and TRBJ1-4, is DGGITQSPKYLFRKEGQNVTLSCEQNLNHDAMYWYRQDPGQGLRLIYYSQIVNDFQKGDIAEGYSVSREKKESFPLTVTSAQKNPTAFYLCASKEGQGYEKLFFGSGTQLSVL.

The chain recombines TRBV6-5 with TRBJ1-1; D is possibly TRBD1 (5 bases). CDR1 is MNHEY, CDR2 SVGAGI, per germline. Trimming removed 4 bases from V and 4 bases from J, with 13 bases in between. The CDR3 is 14 amino acids. The CDR3 sequence is CASSFQGFGTEAFF. The CDR3 DNA follows: TGTGCCAGCAGTTTCCAGGGTTTCGGCACTGAAGCTTTCTTT.

The gene calls are TRBV10-3 and TRBJ1-2, with 7 bases lining up with TRBD1. Per the germline V gene, CDR1 is ENHRY and CDR2 is SYGVKD. The CDR3 covers 12 residues. After removal of 6 bases from V and 6 bases from J, the junction contained 4 bases not matched to a gene. CDR3 nucleotides: TGTGCCATCAGGCAGGGGGTGCATGGCTACACCTTC. This codes for CAIRQGVHGYTF.

This clone is a singleton in its sample. CDR3 sequence: CASSLAIVRDRGRQTQYF. CDR3 DNA sequence: TGTGCCAGCAGCTTAGCGATCGTTAGGGACAGGGGGCGACAGACCCAGTACTTC. The J gene is TRBJ2-5, the V gene TRBV7-2; TRBD1 matches 12 bases. V lost 0 bases, J lost 6 bases, and 11 bases stayed unmatched. Per germline, CDR1 SGHTA and CDR2 FQGNSA. The CDR3 runs to 18 residues.

V and J are TRBV6-1 and TRBJ2-2; 14 bases map to TRBD2. V gave up 3 bases and J gave up 1 base; unmatched junction bases: 7. Germline values: CDR1 MNHNS, CDR2 SASEGT. The CDR3 is 19 residues long. In nucleotides, the CDR3 is TGTGCCAGCAGTGAGGCGGGACTAGCGGGAGTGTTGAACACCGGGGAGCTGTTTTTT. This translates into CASSEAGLAGVLNTGELFF.

CDR3 DNA sequence: TGTGCCAGCTCTGGGACAGGGGCTGGAGAGACCCAGTACTTC. Residues: CASSGTGAGETQYF. The genes are TRBV18 and TRBJ2-5; 10 bases agree with TRBD1. The length of the CDR3 is 14 residues. V was pared by 6 bases and J by 4 bases, with 5 bases of the junction left unmatched. Germline values: CDR1 KGHSH, CDR2 LQKENI. The full variable domain, its missing parts supplied by reference TRBV18 and TRBJ2-5, is NAGVMQNPRHLVRRRGQEARLRCSPMKGHSHVYWYRQLPEEGLKFMVYLQKENIIDESGMPKERFSAEFPKEGPSILRIQQVVRGDSAAYFCASSGTGAGETQYFGPGTRLLVL.

This chain joins TRBV7-9 and TRBJ2-2; TRBD1 might be the D (6 bases). The CDR3 covers 15 residues. CDR1 SEHNR and CDR2 FQNEAQ come from the germline V gene (reference sequence). The V and J ends lost 5 bases and 6 bases respectively, with 16 bases between them. CDR3 loop: CASSPTQGFPGELFF. Written as DNA, the CDR3 is TGTGCCAGCAGCCCGACACAGGGATTCCCCGGGGAGCTGTTTTTT.

The chain combines TRBV5-6 with TRBJ2-2, with 9 bases aligning to TRBD1. CDR3 length: 15 residues. Trimming removed 2 bases from V and 3 bases from J; junction bases left unmatched: 2. Germline lookup yields CDR1 SGHDT and CDR2 YYEEEE. This chain's CDR3 is CASSFRDRDTGELFF. In nucleotides, the CDR3 is TGTGCCAGCAGCTTCCGGGACAGGGACACCGGGGAGCTGTTTTTT.

This rearrangement joins TRBV29-1 to TRBJ2-1; D is possibly TRBD1 (6 bases). Germline V gives CDR1 SQVTM, CDR2 ANQGSEA. Trimming removed 7 bases at V and 10 bases at J, with 8 bases between. The CDR3 covers 9 residues. DNA of the CDR3: TGCAGCGGGGGGACAGAGCAGTTCTTC. This sequence encodes CSGGTEQFF.

The rearrangement joins TRBV25-1 to TRBJ2-5, with TRBD1 matching 9 bases. The CDR3 has 15 residues. The germline V gene has CDR1 MGHDK and CDR2 SYGVNS. V was clipped by 6 bases and J by 3 bases; unmatched bases: 8. DNA for the CDR3: TGTGCCAGCAGCCCAGCGACAGGGGGAAAAGAGACCCAGTACTTC. This sequence encodes CASSPATGGKETQYF.